These T cell receptor beta chains were read from a single sample in a study of blood T cells in healthy people across ages. From the 5' RACE reads, TCRdb called clonotypes with MiXCR, one entry per CDR3 protein. Here the sample spans around 1,500,000 distinct CDR3 sequences, 42% being singletons. What was sequenced was blood. These receptors originate from a woman younger than 35 in good health. The CDR3 runs from the conserved cysteine through the conserved F or W. The D gene is left open where the match is weak. Rows give clone size only sometimes, using once, few, many, or a class for an expanded clone.

TRBD1,TRBV20-1,TRBJ2-4,.,TGCAGTGCTGGACAGGGTGGGGACGCCAAAAACATTCAGTACTTC,CSAGQGGDAKNIQYF
.,TRBV29-1,TRBJ2-1,.,TGCAGCGTTGATCCTGGGGTTGGGGCCTGGGACAATGAGCAGTTCTTC,CSVDPGVGAWDNEQFF
TRBD1,TRBV28,TRBJ2-7,.,TGTGCCAGCAGTTTGGTGGGACAGGGTTTGCACGAGCAGTACTTC,CASSLVGQGLHEQYF
TRBD2,TRBV27,TRBJ2-1,few,TGTGCCAGCAGTAAAGGGACTAGCGGGGGCTACAATGAGCAGTTCTTC,CASSKGTSGGYNEQFF
TRBD2,TRBV28,TRBJ2-3,.,TGTGCCAGCAGTTCCCCTAGCGGGGGGTACACAGATACGCAGTATTTT,CASSSPSGGYTDTQYF
.,TRBV21-1,TRBJ1-4,.,TGTGCCAGCAGCACCCTAAAAGTCCCCTCCAGGGTACCCAATGAAAAACTGTTTTTT,CASSTLKVPSRVPNEKLFF
.,TRBV20-1,TRBJ2-7,.,TGCAGTGCCCTAGACTACAATGAGCAGTACTTC,CSALDYNEQYF
TRBD2,TRBV6-5,TRBJ2-1,few,TGTGCCAGCAGCCCCAATTTTAGCGGGAGAAACAATGAGCAGTTCTTC,CASSPNFSGRNNEQFF
.,TRBV7-9,TRBJ2-7,.,TGTGCCAGCAGTCCGGACAGTCCCGACGAGCAGTACTTC,CASSPDSPDEQYF
.,TRBV9,TRBJ2-1,many,TGTGCCAGCAGCGTTGAAGACAGGTACAATGAGCAGTTCTTC,CASSVEDRYNEQFF
.,TRBV10-3,TRBJ2-7,.,TGTGCCATCAGTGAGTCCGGGAAGAACTACGAGCAGTCCTTC,CAISESGKNYEQSF
.,TRBV15,TRBJ2-7,.,TGTGCCACCAGCAGGCGGGACAATGAGCAGTACTTC,CATSRRDNEQYF
TRBD2,TRBV10-3,TRBJ2-3,few,TGTGCCATCAGTGAACCAGCGGGGTCGACAGATACGCAGTATTTT,CAISEPAGSTDTQYF
.,TRBV27,TRBJ2-6,.,TGTGCCAGCAGTATCCTGAGCTCTGGGGCCAACGTCCTGACTTTC,CASSILSSGANVLTF
.,TRBV3-1,TRBJ2-1,.,TGTGCCAGCAGCCTCGGGGTCCCTACGAGCTCCTACAATGAGCAGTTCTTC,CASSLGVPTSSYNEQFF
.,TRBV2,TRBJ1-6,few,TGTGCCAGCAAGTGGCGAGACGCCAGCTCCTATAATTCACCCCTCCACTTT,CASKWRDASSYNSPLHF
TRBD2,TRBV20-1,TRBJ2-1,many,TGCAGTGCGCAAATAGCGGGCCAATTCAATGAGCAGTTCTTC,CSAQIAGQFNEQFF
TRBD1,TRBV7-9,TRBJ2-7,few,TGTGCCAGCAGGGACAGGCAGACCTACGAGCAGTACTTC,CASRDRQTYEQYF
TRBD1,TRBV5-1,TRBJ2-7,.,TGCGCCAGCAGCTCGGAGACCCAACAAACAGGGGTCGAGCAGTACTTC,CASSSETQQTGVEQYF
.,TRBV4-2,TRBJ1-2,.,TGTGCCAGCAGCCGTGGGGCGGGCAACGACCTTTATGGCTACACCTTC,CASSRGAGNDLYGYTF
TRBD2,TRBV13,TRBJ2-1,.,TGTGCCAGCAGCTTATTTAGCGGGGGGGCCTGGGAGCAGTTCTTC,CASSLFSGGAWEQFF
TRBD1,TRBV29-1,TRBJ2-7,many,TGCAGCGTTGAAGAACCGCAGACAGGGGACCACGAGCAGTACTTC,CSVEEPQTGDHEQYF
.,TRBV11-3,TRBJ2-2,.,TGTGCCAGCAGCGCCTCCCTCGAGACCGGGGAGCTGTTTTTT,CASSASLETGELFF
.,TRBV4-1,TRBJ2-7,.,TGCGCCAGCAGCCACTGGACAGAAACCTACGAGCAGTACTTC,CASSHWTETYEQYF
TRBD2,TRBV6-5,TRBJ2-7,.,TGTGCCAGCAGGACCCAACTAGCGGGCCTCTACGAGCAGTACTTC,CASRTQLAGLYEQYF
.,TRBV4-1,TRBJ1-2,many,TGCGCCAGCAGCCAAGAACCTGCGAACTATGGCTACACCTTC,CASSQEPANYGYTF
.,TRBV27,TRBJ2-7,many,TGTGCCAGCAGTCCAGCGAGCTCCTACGAGCAGTACTTC,CASSPASSYEQYF
.,TRBV6-5,TRBJ2-2,.,TGTGCCAGCAGTGAGATTAACCTTGGGCGGGAGCTGTTTTTT,CASSEINLGRELFF
.,TRBV20-1,TRBJ2-3,.,TGCAGTGCTAGAAAATGGGGGCCCGCTGAGCTTACAGATACGCAGTATTTT,CSARKWGPAELTDTQYF
TRBD1,TRBV5-1,TRBJ1-2,.,TGCGCCAGCGGCTTACGATCCGCAGGGGGTACTAACTATGGCTACACCTTC,CASGLRSAGGTNYGYTF
.,TRBV27,TRBJ1-1,.,TGTGCCAGCAGTTTAGTGGCAGGGGCCGTCCGAACTGAAGCTTTCTTT,CASSLVAGAVRTEAFF
.,TRBV29-1,TRBJ2-7,many,TGCAGCGTTGCCACAGAGAATACCTACGAGCAGTACTTC,CSVATENTYEQYF
TRBD2,TRBV20-1,TRBJ2-5,.,TGCAGTCAGAGAGTTAGCGGGAGGGCCGAGGAGACCCAGTACTTC,CSQRVSGRAEETQYF
TRBD1,TRBV6-1,TRBJ2-3,.,TGTACCAGCAGTGAAGCGTGGGGACAGGGACAGTATTTT,CTSSEAWGQGQYF
TRBD2,TRBV3-1,TRBJ2-1,many,TGTGCCAGCAGCCCCCGGGCGGGAGGACTTCTCTACAATGAGCAGTTCTTC,CASSPRAGGLLYNEQFF
.,TRBV12-3/TRBV12-4,TRBJ1-1,.,TGTGCCAGCAGAACCGCGGGAAAATCGAACACTGAAGCTTTCTTT,CASRTAGKSNTEAFF
.,TRBV4-1,TRBJ2-1,.,TGCGCCAGCAGCCCTACTAGGGCGATAGACGAGACCCAGTTCTTC,CASSPTRAIDETQFF
TRBD1,TRBV6-6,TRBJ1-6,.,TGTGCCAGCAGCCGCACAGGGGGTTCGAATAATTCACCCCTCCACTTT,CASSRTGGSNNSPLHF
TRBD1,TRBV5-5,TRBJ1-1,.,TGTGCCAGCAGCTCGGGCCCGGGACAGGGTGTCGGAGCTTTCTTT,CASSSGPGQGVGAFF
TRBD2,TRBV4-1,TRBJ2-1,few,TGCGCCAGCAGCCAAGATCGACGGCTAGCGGGACTGAATGAGCAGTTCTTC,CASSQDRRLAGLNEQFF
.,TRBV5-1,TRBJ1-2,few,TGCGCCAGCAGCCCGGAGGTCCGGGCAGCGGACTATGGCTACACCTTC,CASSPEVRAADYGYTF
TRBD1,TRBV29-1,TRBJ1-2,.,TGCAGCGTCGTGAGAACGGACAGGGGAGACTATGGCTACACCTTC,CSVVRTDRGDYGYTF
.,TRBV11-1,TRBJ2-7,.,TGTGCCAGCAGCTTAGCCGGGACCCATGGCGACGAGCAGTACTTC,CASSLAGTHGDEQYF
.,TRBV7-3,TRBJ1-2,.,TGTGCCAGCAGCTTAAATACCGGCTATGGCTACACCTTC,CASSLNTGYGYTF
TRBD2,TRBV25-1,TRBJ2-3,few,TGTGCCAGCAGTGGCCAAAGCGGGGGGCCAAGTCCGGATACGCAGTATTTT,CASSGQSGGPSPDTQYF
.,TRBV12-3/TRBV12-4,TRBJ2-7,few,TGTGCCAGCAGTCCCGGGACTGAAGCGGGGCAGTACTTC,CASSPGTEAGQYF
.,TRBV10-3,TRBJ2-1,.,TGTGCCATCAGTGAGCGGGACCTGGGTTCACCTGGCGATGAGCAGTTCTTC,CAISERDLGSPGDEQFF
.,TRBV27,TRBJ1-6,.,TGTGCCAGCCAAGCCAACAGGAACTCCTATAATTCACCCCTCCACTTT,CASQANRNSYNSPLHF
TRBD1,TRBV11-3,TRBJ2-3,.,TGTGCCAGCACCGACAGGGGCGATACGCAGTATTTT,CASTDRGDTQYF
TRBD2,TRBV20-1,TRBJ2-1,.,TGCAGTGCCCCACGATCCGGGACTAGCGGAAAAACCACCGTGGGGAATGAGCAGTTCTTC,CSAPRSGTSGKTTVGNEQFF